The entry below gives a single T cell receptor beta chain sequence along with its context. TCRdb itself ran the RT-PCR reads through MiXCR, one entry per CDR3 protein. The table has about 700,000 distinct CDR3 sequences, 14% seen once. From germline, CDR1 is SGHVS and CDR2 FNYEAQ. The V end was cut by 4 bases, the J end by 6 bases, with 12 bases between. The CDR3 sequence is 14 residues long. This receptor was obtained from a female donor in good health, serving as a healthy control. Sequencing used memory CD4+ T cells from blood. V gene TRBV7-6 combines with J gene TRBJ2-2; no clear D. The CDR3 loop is CASSSRTGAGELFF. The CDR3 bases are TGTGCCAGCAGCTCGAGGACGGGCGCCGGGGAGCTGTTTTTT.